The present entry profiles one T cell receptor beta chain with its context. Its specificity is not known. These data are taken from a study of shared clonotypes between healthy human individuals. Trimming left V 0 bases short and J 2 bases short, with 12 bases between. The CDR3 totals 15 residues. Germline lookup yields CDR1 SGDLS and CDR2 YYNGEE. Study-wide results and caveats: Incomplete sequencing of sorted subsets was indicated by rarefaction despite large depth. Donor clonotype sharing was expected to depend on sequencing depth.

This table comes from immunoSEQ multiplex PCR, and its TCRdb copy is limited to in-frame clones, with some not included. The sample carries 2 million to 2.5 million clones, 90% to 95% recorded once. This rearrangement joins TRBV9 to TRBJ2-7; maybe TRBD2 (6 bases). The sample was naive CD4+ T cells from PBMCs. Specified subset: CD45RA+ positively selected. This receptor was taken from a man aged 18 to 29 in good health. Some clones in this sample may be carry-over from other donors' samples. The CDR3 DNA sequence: TGTGCCAGCAGCGTAGCGGGGGAGTCTCCCTACGAGCAGTACTTC. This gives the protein CASSVAGESPYEQYF.